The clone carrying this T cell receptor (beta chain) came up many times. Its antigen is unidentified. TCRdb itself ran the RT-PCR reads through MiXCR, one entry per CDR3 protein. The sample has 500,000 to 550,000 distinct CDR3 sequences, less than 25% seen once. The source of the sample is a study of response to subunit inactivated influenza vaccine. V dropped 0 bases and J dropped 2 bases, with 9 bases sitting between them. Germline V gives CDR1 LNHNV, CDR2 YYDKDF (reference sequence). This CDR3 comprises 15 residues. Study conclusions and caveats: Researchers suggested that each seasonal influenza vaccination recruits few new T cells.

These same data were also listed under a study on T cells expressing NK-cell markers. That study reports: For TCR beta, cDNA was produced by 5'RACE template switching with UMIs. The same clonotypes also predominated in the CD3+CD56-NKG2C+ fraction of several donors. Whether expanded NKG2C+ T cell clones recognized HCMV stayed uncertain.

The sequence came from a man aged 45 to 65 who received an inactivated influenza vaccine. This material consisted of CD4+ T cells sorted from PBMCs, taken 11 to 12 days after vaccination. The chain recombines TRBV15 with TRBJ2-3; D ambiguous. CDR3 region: CATSRDPTATDTQYF. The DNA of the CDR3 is TGTGCCACCAGCAGAGATCCGACGGCCACAGATACGCAGTATTTT. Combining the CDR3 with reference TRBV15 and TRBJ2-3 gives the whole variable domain DAMVIQNPRYQVTQFGKPVTLSCSQTLNHNVMYWYQQKSSQAPKLLFHYYDKDFNNEADTPDNFQSRRPNTSFCFLDIRSPGLGDTAMYLCATSRDPTATDTQYFGPGTRLTVL.